Below, 17 T cell receptor beta chains from the same sample are listed, as sequenced in a study of blood T cell repertoires in COVID-19. Using immunoSEQ multiplex PCR, the repertoire was profiled, and TCRdb retains in-frame clones only, with some absent. Of nearly 350,000 clones in the sample, around nine tenths were seen once. The sample was peripheral blood. These receptors were taken from a woman aged 65 to 85 with COVID-19, enrolled during active disease.

The chain has TRBV12-3 or TRBV12-4 and TRBJ1-2; the match to TRBD1 covers 7 bases. V was clipped by 11 bases and J by 5 bases; unmatched bases: 8. This CDR3 comprises 12 residues. CDR3 sequence reads: CAPRGPGYGYTF. In DNA, the CDR3 is TGTGCCCCAAGGGGGCCGGGTTATGGCTACACCTTC.

The chain carries TRBV5-1 and TRBJ2-2; 14 bases align to TRBD2. V lost 4 bases to trimming and J lost 0 bases; unmatched junction nucleotides: 11. This CDR3 has 20 residues. Germline CDR1 reads SGHRS; CDR2 reads YFSETQ. Written as DNA, the CDR3 is TGCGCCAGCAGCCTGGAGGCCGTGACTAGCGGGGGGGCGAACACCGGGGAGCTGTTTTTT. Its protein product is CASSLEAVTSGGANTGELFF. Based on the CDR3 plus reference TRBV5-1 and TRBJ2-2, the full variable domain is KAGVTQTPRYLIKTRGQQVTLSCSPISGHRSVSWYQQTPGQGLQFLFEYFSETQRNKGNFPGRFSGRQFSNSRSEMNVSTLELGDSALYLCASSLEAVTSGGANTGELFFGEGSRLTVL.

The chain uses TRBV10-3 and TRBJ2-5; D may be TRBD1 (6 bases). Trimming removed 2 bases at V and 1 base at J, with 11 bases between. The CDR3 loop spans 15 amino acids. Germline V lookup: CDR1 ENHRY, CDR2 SYGVKD. The CDR3 DNA is TGTGCCATCAGTGAGCAGACAGGTCTCCAAGAGACCCAGTACTTC. Translating gives CAISEQTGLQETQYF.

The chain couples TRBV7-9 to TRBJ1-6; tentatively, D is TRBD1 (5 bases). This CDR3 spans 15 amino acids. Germline V gene sequence: CDR1 SEHNR, CDR2 FQNEAQ (reference sequence). Trimming removed 6 bases at V and 5 bases at J, with 14 bases between. CDR3 region: CASRPGGGDNSPLHF. CDR3 nucleotide sequence: TGTGCCAGCAGGCCCGGTGGGGGGGATAATTCACCCCTCCACTTT.

V usage is TRBV7-2 and J usage is TRBJ2-7, with TRBD1 identical over 10 bases. The CDR3 is 17 amino acids. Germline values: CDR1 SGHTA, CDR2 FQGNSA. Losses at the gene ends were 1 base for V and 3 bases for J; bases not matched to a gene: 9. The CDR3 protein is CASSLEMGTGVIYEQYF. The CDR3 region has the DNA TGTGCCAGCAGCTTAGAGATGGGGACAGGGGTGATCTACGAGCAGTACTTC.

This clone was seen once. V usage is TRBV24-1 and J usage is TRBJ2-3; D remains unclear. Germline lookup yields CDR1 KGHDR and CDR2 SFDVKD. V was clipped by 4 bases and J by 2 bases, with 12 bases between them. There are 15 residues in the CDR3. CDR3 DNA: TGTGCCACCAGTGACCCTAGGATTGCCACAGATACGCAGTATTTT. This translates into CATSDPRIATDTQYF.

The rearrangement links TRBV7-2 to TRBJ1-5, with 8 bases matching TRBD1. The ends lost 3 bases at V and 7 bases at J; junction bases unmatched: 8. Germline V CDR1 and CDR2: SGHTA, FQGNSA. The CDR3 totals 15 residues. The CDR3 coding sequence is TGTGCCAGCAGCTTGACAGGGGTAGCGGAACAGCCCCAGCATTTT. It codes for CASSLTGVAEQPQHF.

In DNA form, the CDR3 reads TGTGCCAGCAGTTTCGGACTAGCGGGGGGTCTAGATACGCAGTATTTT. Its translation: CASSFGLAGGLDTQYF. The rearrangement uses TRBV27 and TRBJ2-3; 14 positions agree with TRBD2. Per the germline V gene, CDR1 is MNHEY and CDR2 is SMNVEV (reference sequence). The CDR3 runs 16 residues. The J segment lost 5 bases and the V segment lost 3 bases, leaving 4 bases of the junction unmatched.

The chain is built from TRBV3-1 (or the pseudogene TRBV3-2) and TRBJ2-7, with a weak D call TRBD1 (6 bases). The V and J ends lost 3 bases and 3 bases respectively, with 15 bases between them. The CDR3 is 15 amino acids. CDR1 and CDR2 from the germline V gene are LGHDT and YNNKEL (reference sequence). CDR3 coding DNA: TGTGCCAGCAGCCAGATGACAGGTAACGGCTACGAGCAGTACTTC. As protein: CASSQMTGNGYEQYF.

This sequence joins TRBV7-8 and TRBJ1-3; possible D gene TRBD1, 5 bases. The CDR3 spans 12 residues. V was clipped by 5 bases and J by 8 bases, with 10 bases between them. Looked up from germline, CDR1 is SGHVS and CDR2 is FQNEAQ. DNA of the CDR3: TGTGCCAGCAGCCCAGAAGGGGACACCATATATTTT. Amino acids: CASSPEGDTIYF.

The chain has TRBV29-1 and TRBJ2-2, with D tentatively TRBD2 (5 bases). Trimming shortened V by 7 bases and J by 6 bases, and 12 bases separated the two germline ends. CDR3 length: 12 amino acids. Germline CDR1 SQVTM, CDR2 ANQGSEA. The CDR3, as DNA: TGCAGCGGCTCTAGCATGGCCGGGGAGCTGTTTTTT. Encoded protein: CSGSSMAGELFF.

The rearrangement uses TRBV18 and TRBJ2-5, with D possibly matching TRBD2 (6 bases). Per the germline V gene, CDR1 is KGHSH and CDR2 is LQKENI. The V end was cut by 3 bases, the J end by 1 base, with 6 bases between. CDR3 length: 13 residues. CDR3 amino acids: CASSPTSQETQYF. The DNA of the CDR3 is TGTGCCAGCTCACCGACTAGCCAAGAGACCCAGTACTTC.

The chain employs TRBV24-1 and TRBJ1-1; TRBD1 aligns across 7 bases. The CDR3 sequence is 13 residues long. V was clipped by 7 bases and J by 1 base; unmatched bases: 2. Germline CDR1 is KGHDR and CDR2 is SFDVKD. This CDR3 reads CATRRQGNTEAFF. For the CDR3, the DNA is TGTGCCACCAGGCGACAGGGGAACACTGAAGCTTTCTTT.

The chain recombines TRBV4-1 with TRBJ1-2, with D unclear. The V end was cut by 0 bases, the J end by 8 bases, with 19 bases between. The CDR3 is 16 residues long. The germline gives CDR1 MGHRA, CDR2 YSYEKL. The CDR3 sequence: CASSQEPPLGSGGYTF. The CDR3 DNA follows: TGCGCCAGCAGCCAAGAACCCCCTTTAGGGAGCGGCGGCTACACCTTC.

The chain links TRBV14 to TRBJ1-6; D call uncertain. V lost 2 bases and J lost 8, with 13 bases in between. Germline CDR1 and CDR2: SGHDN and FVKESK. The length of the CDR3 is 15 residues. The CDR3 reads CASSQSRGVDSPLHF. CDR3 bases: TGTGCCAGCAGCCAATCGCGGGGAGTTGATTCACCCCTCCACTTT.

This clone has just one count. This CDR3 reads CASSSQARTIVGELFF. The CDR3 DNA reads as TGTGCCAGCAGCTCGCAAGCCCGGACTATTGTCGGGGAGCTGTTTTTT. This chain uses TRBV7-2 with TRBJ2-2; D is perhaps TRBD2 (6 bases). Between the trimmed V and J ends, which lost 4 bases and 7 bases, there was a span of 19 bases. The germline V gene encodes CDR1 SGHTA and CDR2 FQGNSA. The CDR3 has 16 residues.

The J gene is TRBJ1-4, the V gene TRBV3-1 (or the pseudogene TRBV3-2), with 8 bases fitting TRBD1. The V gene's germline CDR1 is LGHDT and CDR2 YNNKEL (reference sequence). The CDR3 extends over 15 amino acids. Losses at the gene ends were 4 bases for V and 6 bases for J; bases not matched to a gene: 7. DNA of the CDR3: TGTGCCAGCAGCCCAGGGACAGGCGGGGATGAAAAACTGTTTTTT. Protein product: CASSPGTGGDEKLFF.